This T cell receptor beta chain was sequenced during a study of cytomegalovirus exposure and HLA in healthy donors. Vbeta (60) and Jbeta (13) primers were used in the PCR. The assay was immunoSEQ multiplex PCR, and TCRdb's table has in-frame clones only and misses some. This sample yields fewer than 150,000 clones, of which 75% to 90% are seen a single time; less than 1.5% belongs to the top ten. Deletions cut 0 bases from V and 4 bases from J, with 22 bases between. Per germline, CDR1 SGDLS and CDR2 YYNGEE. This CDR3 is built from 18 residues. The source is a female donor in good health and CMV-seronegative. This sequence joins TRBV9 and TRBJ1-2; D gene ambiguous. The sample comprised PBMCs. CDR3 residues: CASSVDETPRLNFYGYTF. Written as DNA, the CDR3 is TGTGCCAGCAGCGTAGATGAGACGCCTAGACTTAACTTCTATGGCTACACCTTC.